This T cell receptor beta chain originates from a study of T cells in Graves' hyperthyroidism and ophthalmopathy. Amplification yielded TCR beta CDR3 regions, with RNA transcripts as the source. Using the HTBI primer set, a first-round RT-PCR was run on the TCR CDR3. TCRdb independently ran MiXCR on the multiplex PCR reads; one entry per CDR3 protein. This sample has under 350,000 distinct CDR3 sequences, with 18% found just once. The CDR3 covers 16 residues. Germline trimming cut 3 bases from V and 5 bases from J; bases unmatched to any gene: 11. Germline V lookup: CDR1 SGHNT, CDR2 YYREEE (reference sequence).

Sequenced sample: blood. This clonotype was sampled from a woman aged 45-65 years with Graves' hyperthyroidism. The chain has TRBV5-4 and TRBJ2-7; 10 bases match TRBD1. The CDR3 DNA is TGTGCCAGCAGCTCAGGGTTGGGACAGGGGCGGAACGAGCAGTACTTC. Its translation: CASSSGLGQGRNEQYF.